The entry below gives a single TCR beta chain sequence along with its context. Its antigen is still unknown. The data stem from a study of cytomegalovirus exposure and HLA in healthy donors. Study-level points and caveats: A later analysis found most CMV-associated TCR beta chains apparently HLA-restricted.

Researchers ran the PCR with 60 Vbeta and 13 Jbeta primers. The repertoire was sequenced with immunoSEQ multiplex PCR; TCRdb's copy has only in-frame clones and lacks some. Counted here are about 130,000 clones, around 72% occurring once; the ten biggest clones make up roughly 4%. The receptor comes from a man between 18 and 29 years old in good health and CMV-seropositive. Sequenced material: PBMCs.

The DNA of the CDR3 is TGTGCCAGCTCACAACAGGGGGAGCAGTACTTC. Residues: CASSQQGEQYF. The chain combines TRBV18 with TRBJ2-7; 7 bases align to TRBD1. Trimming removed 4 bases from V and 7 bases from J; junction bases left unmatched: 1. This CDR3 has 11 residues. Germline lookup yields CDR1 KGHSH and CDR2 LQKENI.